Below are 5 T cell receptor beta chains sequenced from a single sample in a study of early T cells in non-severe SARS-CoV-2 infection. TCRdb independently ran MiXCR on the 5' RACE reads; one entry per CDR3 protein. The data show about 39,000 distinct CDR3 sequences, 6% to 8.5% seen once. Source material: whole blood. Receptors were obtained from an adult who was a healthcare worker with PCR-confirmed SARS-CoV-2 infection or an uninfected control (not recorded which).

This clonotype was recorded a few times. The chain employs TRBV6-2 or TRBV6-3 and TRBJ1-5, with 9 bases that match TRBD1. The V segment lost 5 bases and the J segment 4 bases; nucleotides outside the gene matches: 9. Germline V gene data show CDR1 as MNHEY and CDR2 as SVGEGT. The CDR3 is 16 amino acids. CDR3 amino acids: CASSASGTGWNQPQHF. CDR3 bases: TGTGCCAGCAGTGCATCCGGGACAGGGTGGAATCAGCCCCAGCATTTT.

This clonotype occurred many times. This chain uses TRBV29-1 with TRBJ2-5, with D possibly being TRBD1 or TRBD2 (6 bases each). With 7 bases removed from V and 5 bases from J, the gap between germline ends came to 23 bases. CDR1 and CDR2 from the germline V gene are SQVTM and ANQGSEA. The CDR3 spans 15 residues. CDR3 loop: CSGGGDITPGETQYF. The DNA of the CDR3 is TGCAGCGGGGGCGGGGACATAACCCCTGGGGAGACCCAGTACTTC.

This clonotype was counted between two and nine times. The J gene is TRBJ2-1, the V gene TRBV7-8; D might be TRBD1 (6 bases). V was trimmed by 1 base and J by 7 bases, leaving 23 bases between them. This CDR3 is built from 18 residues. CDR1 and CDR2 from the germline V gene are SGHVS and FQNEAQ. The CDR3 reads CASSLEIKWGLKWNEQFF. The DNA for the CDR3 is TGTGCCAGCAGCTTAGAAATAAAGTGGGGGCTGAAGTGGAATGAGCAGTTCTTC.

This chain joins TRBV6-2 or TRBV6-3 and TRBJ1-2; D perhaps matches TRBD1 (6 bases). CDR3 length: 14 amino acids. Per germline, CDR1 MNHEY and CDR2 SVGEGT. V was pared by 0 bases and J by 4 bases, with 9 bases between. CDR3 sequence (DNA): TGTGCCAGCAGTTACTCGCAGGGGAGCTATGGCTACACCTTC. It translates to CASSYSQGSYGYTF.

This chain uses TRBV20-1 with TRBJ1-6; unclear D gene. The germline CDR1 and CDR2 sequences are DFQATT and SNEGSKA (reference sequence). The CDR3 extends over 13 amino acids. V was shortened by 5 bases and J by 11 bases, with 16 bases between the two germline ends. The CDR3 is CSASGYNVTPLHF. DNA of the CDR3: TGCAGTGCTTCGGGGTACAATGTCACACCCCTCCACTTT.